What follows are 23 T cell receptor beta chains derived from one specimen sequenced in a study of T cell repertoires in cytomegalovirus infection. MiXCR was run by TCRdb on the reads, yielding one entry per CDR3 protein. The sample has more than 150,000 distinct CDR3 sequences, about a quarter seen once. Sequenced material: PBMCs. These receptors all come from a human donor in good health (CMV status not recorded). Some clones in this sample may be carry-over from other donors' samples.

This clonotype was observed a handful of times. The chain links TRBV2 to TRBJ2-2; no reliable D call. Germline V gene data show CDR1 as SNHLY and CDR2 as FYNNEI. The CDR3 consists of 11 residues. V was clipped by 7 bases and J by 7 bases, with 7 bases between them. The CDR3 loop reads CASNLDGELFF. The CDR3 bases are TGTGCCAGCAATTTGGACGGGGAGCTGTTTTTT.

The chain couples TRBV2 to TRBJ2-2, with D tentatively TRBD1 or TRBD2 (6 bases each). CDR1 is SNHLY, CDR2 FYNNEI, per germline. CDR3 size: 15 residues. V was shortened by 6 bases and J by 1 base, with 12 bases between the two germline ends. Here the CDR3 reads CASREGTLNTGELFF. The DNA of the CDR3 is TGTGCCAGCAGGGAGGGGACACTGAACACCGGGGAGCTGTTTTTT.

The chain is built from TRBV20-1 and TRBJ2-3; D not resolved. The V and J ends lost 0 bases and 3 bases respectively, with 7 bases between them. The CDR3 length is 13 residues. Germline V lookup: CDR1 DFQATT, CDR2 SNEGSKA (reference sequence). CDR3 residues: CSARDRRTDTQYF. CDR3 nucleotides: TGCAGTGCTAGAGATCGGCGGACAGATACGCAGTATTTT.

This clonotype was seen a handful of times. The V gene is TRBV20-1, the J gene TRBJ1-2, with D possibly TRBD1 on 5 matching bases. V dropped 3 bases and J dropped 6 bases, with 23 bases sitting between them. The CDR3 is 16 amino acids. The germline V gene has CDR1 DFQATT and CDR2 SNEGSKA (reference sequence). CDR3 region: CSASRVGTGSVHGYTF. The CDR3 DNA reads TGCAGTGCTAGCAGAGTCGGGACGGGAAGCGTTCATGGCTACACCTTC.

The chain combines TRBV7-8 with TRBJ2-1; either TRBD1 or TRBD2 may fit D (5 bases each). Per germline, CDR1 SGHVS and CDR2 FQNEAQ. CDR3 length: 14 amino acids. Trimming shortened V by 2 bases and J by 3 bases, and 8 bases separated the two germline ends. The CDR3 sequence is CASSLRDHYNEQFF. The CDR3 DNA follows: TGTGCCAGCAGCTTAAGGGACCACTACAATGAGCAGTTCTTC.

The rearrangement joins TRBV19 to TRBJ1-1, with 8 bases aligning to TRBD1. The germline CDR1 and CDR2 sequences are LNHDA and SQIVND (reference sequence). V lost 7 bases and J lost 1; bases outside the gene matches: 8. The CDR3 consists of 15 residues. CDR3 nucleotides: TGTGCCAGTACCATACAGGGGGTTTCGAACACTGAAGCTTTCTTT. Translation: CASTIQGVSNTEAFF. The variable domain in full, with the rest retrieved from reference TRBV19 and TRBJ1-1, is DGGITQSPKYLFRKEGQNVTLSCEQNLNHDAMYWYRQDPGQGLRLIYYSQIVNDFQKGDIAEGYSVSREKKESFPLTVTSAQKNPTAFYLCASTIQGVSNTEAFFGQGTRLTVV.

There are a few counts of this clonotype. The J gene is TRBJ2-1, the V gene TRBV6-2 or TRBV6-3; 9 bases align to TRBD2. With 4 bases clipped from V and 4 bases from J, the junction kept 11 bases outside the gene matches. From germline, CDR1 is MNHEY and CDR2 SVGEGT. The CDR3 runs to 17 residues. The CDR3 coding sequence is TGTGCCAGCAGTTCCCTCGGGATCAGCGGGGGGTACAATGAGCAGTTCTTC. Residues: CASSSLGISGGYNEQFF.

Comment on this clonotype: This may come from a read error, since a much larger clone is one base off. The V and J genes are TRBV7-2 and TRBJ1-5; the D gene is possibly TRBD1 (5 bases). Germline CDR1 and CDR2: SGHTA and FQGNSA. The CDR3 extends over 15 amino acids. The CDR3 sequence is CASSSGHRVGQLQHF. CDR3 in DNA: TGTGCCAGCAGCTCCGGACATAGAGTAGGTCAGCTCCAGCATTTT.

This clonotype was found many times. The chain links TRBV7-8 to TRBJ2-7; either TRBD1 or TRBD2 may fit D (6 bases each). Trimming cost V 5 bases and J 6 bases, with 17 bases left between them. This CDR3 is 14 amino acids long. Germline loops: CDR1 SGHVS, CDR2 FQNEAQ. In DNA, the CDR3 is TGTGCCAGCAGCCCCCGGGGGCCCGGGGCCGAGCAGTACTTC. This translates into CASSPRGPGAEQYF.

This clonotype was counted a single time. The chain links TRBV7-3 to TRBJ2-2, with D perhaps being TRBD1 or TRBD2 (5 bases each). V gave up 0 bases and J gave up 3 bases, with 11 bases separating them. This CDR3 has 16 amino acids. Germline CDR1 SGHTA, CDR2 FQGTGA. The CDR3 loop is CASSLTGTAHTGELFF. The CDR3, as DNA: TGTGCCAGCAGCTTAACGGGGACCGCCCACACCGGGGAGCTGTTTTTT.

V usage is TRBV11-1 and J usage is TRBJ2-1; the D gene is possibly TRBD2 (5 bases). From germline, CDR1 is SGHAT and CDR2 FQDESV (reference sequence). This CDR3 has 16 amino acids. Trimming took 6 bases from V and 2 from J, leaving 17 bases between them. As DNA, the CDR3 is TGTGCCAGCAGACCTGCCGGGATCCTTACCTACAATGAGCAGTTCTTC. It is translated as CASRPAGILTYNEQFF.

This clonotype was seen more than once but under ten times. The chain recombines TRBV6-5 with TRBJ1-1, with D unresolved. Trimming removed 8 bases at V and 0 bases at J, with 4 bases between. Germline lookup yields CDR1 MNHEY and CDR2 SVGAGI. The CDR3 length is 11 residues. The CDR3 nucleotides read TGTGCCAGCCACATGAACACTGAAGCTTTCTTT. Its protein product is CASHMNTEAFF.

This clonotype was observed a few times. The rearrangement joins TRBV24-1 to TRBJ2-1; unclear D gene. The V gene lost 1 base and the J gene lost 8 bases, with 5 bases spanning the gap. The CDR3 spans 12 residues. Germline V CDR1 and CDR2: KGHDR, SFDVKD. The CDR3 loop reads CATSDFDDEQFF. CDR3 in DNA: TGTGCCACCAGTGATTTTGACGATGAGCAGTTCTTC.

This clonotype has at least ten counts. The rearrangement links TRBV7-2 to TRBJ2-5, with TRBD1 identical over 7 bases. Unmatched junction bases numbered 4, after V lost 1 base and J lost 5 bases. The germline V gene encodes CDR1 SGHTA and CDR2 FQGNSA. The CDR3 length is 14 residues. The CDR3 sequence: CASSLGTGVETQYF. The CDR3 DNA sequence: TGTGCCAGCAGCTTAGGGACAGGAGTGGAGACCCAGTACTTC.

This clonotype was counted ten times or more. The CDR3, as DNA: TGTGCCAGCAGCTTAGCGGGTGTAGGGGAGCGGCCCCAGCATTTT. Its protein is CASSLAGVGERPQHF. The chain is built from TRBV7-2 and TRBJ1-5; possibly TRBD1 for D (5 bases). Germline V gives CDR1 SGHTA, CDR2 FQGNSA. This CDR3 region has 15 residues. V lost 0 bases to trimming and J lost 9 bases, with 15 bases between them.

This clonotype was counted at least ten times. CDR3 in DNA: TGTGCCAGCAAGGTTTGGGGCGGGGAAAACATTCAGTACTTC. Protein sequence: CASKVWGGENIQYF. This chain uses TRBV7-2 with TRBJ2-4; the D gene is possibly TRBD2 (6 bases). V gave up 7 bases and J gave up 5 bases, with 15 bases separating them. The CDR3 spans 14 residues. CDR1 is SGHTA and CDR2 is FQGNSA in the germline V gene.

This clonotype was counted once. A read error may explain this, as a much larger clone is one base away. The chain has TRBV7-2 and TRBJ2-1; D may be TRBD1 (5 bases). The CDR3 runs 13 residues. CDR1 and CDR2 from the germline V gene are SGHTA and FQGNSA. The CDR3: CANSLVGLNEQFF. The CDR3 DNA is TGTGCCAACAGCTTAGTGGGGCTAAATGAGCAGTTCTTC.

The V call is TRBV7-9, the J call TRBJ2-1, with TRBD1 identical over 8 bases. The germline gives CDR1 SEHNR, CDR2 FQNEAQ (reference sequence). The CDR3 extends over 17 amino acids. With 6 bases clipped from V and 0 bases from J, the junction kept 10 bases outside the gene matches. In DNA, the CDR3 is TGTGCCAGCAGGGCTCAGGGGGCTATGGGCTCCTACAATGAGCAGTTCTTC. Translating it yields CASRAQGAMGSYNEQFF. The full variable domain, its missing parts supplied by reference TRBV7-9 and TRBJ2-1, is DTGVSQNPRHKITKRGQNVTFRCDPISEHNRLYWYRQTLGQGPEFLTYFQNEAQLEKSRLLSDRFSAERPKGSFSTLEIQRTEQGDSAMYLCASRAQGAMGSYNEQFFGPGTRLTVL.

The chain combines TRBV20-1 with TRBJ1-2, with 8 bases that match TRBD1. Germline loops: CDR1 DFQATT, CDR2 SNEGSKA (reference sequence). The junction had 8 bases not matched to a gene; V was cut back by 6 bases and J by 8 bases. This CDR3 comprises 12 residues. The CDR3 DNA follows: TGCAGTGCAAGACAGGGGTCGGAAGGCTACACCTTC. Its protein is CSARQGSEGYTF.

The sample holds a few counts of this clonotype. The chain is built from TRBV29-1 and TRBJ1-3; the D gene is possibly TRBD1 (5 bases). CDR1 is SQVTM and CDR2 is ANQGSEA in the germline V gene. The V end lost 5 bases, the J end lost 0 bases, and 5 bases lay between the germline ends. CDR3 length: 12 amino acids. CDR3 sequence (DNA): TGCAGCGTTAGGGGCTCTGGAAACACCATATATTTT. This gives the protein CSVRGSGNTIYF.

This sequence joins TRBV20-1 and TRBJ1-6, with D perhaps TRBD1 (5 bases). Germline V gene lookup returns CDR1 DFQATT and CDR2 SNEGSKA (reference sequence). V was pared by 6 bases and J by 10 bases, with 19 bases between. CDR3 length: 14 residues. This chain's CDR3 is CSAKKGQEMSPLHF. The CDR3 DNA reads as TGCAGTGCCAAAAAGGGGCAAGAGATGTCACCCCTCCACTTT.

This clonotype was seen only a few times. The CDR3 region is CASSPRGSTEAFF. The CDR3 region has the DNA TGTGCCAGCAGCCCCAGGGGGAGCACTGAAGCTTTCTTT. This chain connects TRBV5-4 to TRBJ1-1; the match to TRBD1 covers 7 bases. Per germline, CDR1 SGHNT and CDR2 YYREEE (reference sequence). The CDR3 totals 13 residues. Trimming at V came to 4 bases and at J to 4 bases, leaving 4 bases not matched to a gene. The full variable domain, in which reference TRBV5-4 and TRBJ1-1 provide the parts outside the CDR3, is ETGVTQSPTHLIKTRGQQVTLRCSSQSGHNTVSWYQQALGQGPQFIFQYYREEENGRGNFPPRFSGLQFPNYSSELNVNALELDDSALYLCASSPRGSTEAFFGQGTRLTVV.

The gene calls are TRBV2 and TRBJ2-4, with 8 bases matching TRBD1. The trim removed 10 bases at V and 4 bases at J, leaving 6 bases unmatched. This CDR3 is built from 13 residues. Germline V gives CDR1 SNHLY, CDR2 FYNNEI. This CDR3 reads CATRGLEKNIQYF. CDR3 DNA sequence: TGTGCCACCAGGGGGCTGGAGAAAAACATTCAGTACTTC. Full variable domain (missing parts from reference TRBV2 and TRBJ2-4): EPEVTQTPSHQVTQMGQEVILRCVPISNHLYFYWYRQILGQKVEFLVSFYNNEISEKSEIFDDQFSVERPDGSNFTLKIRSTKLEDSAMYFCATRGLEKNIQYFGAGTRLSVL.